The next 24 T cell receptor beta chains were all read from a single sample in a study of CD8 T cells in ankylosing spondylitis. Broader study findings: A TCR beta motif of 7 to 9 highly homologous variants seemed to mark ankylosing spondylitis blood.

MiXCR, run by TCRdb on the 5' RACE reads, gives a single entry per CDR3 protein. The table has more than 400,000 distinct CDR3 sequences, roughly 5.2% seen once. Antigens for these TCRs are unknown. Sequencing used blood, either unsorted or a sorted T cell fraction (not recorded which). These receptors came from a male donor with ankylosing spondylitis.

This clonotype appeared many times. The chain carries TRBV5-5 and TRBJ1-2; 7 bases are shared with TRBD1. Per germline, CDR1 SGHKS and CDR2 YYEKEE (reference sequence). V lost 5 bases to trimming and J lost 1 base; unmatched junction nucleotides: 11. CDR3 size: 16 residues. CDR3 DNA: TGTGCCAGCAGTTGGGACAGTATGATAATTAACTATGGCTACACCTTC. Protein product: CASSWDSMIINYGYTF.

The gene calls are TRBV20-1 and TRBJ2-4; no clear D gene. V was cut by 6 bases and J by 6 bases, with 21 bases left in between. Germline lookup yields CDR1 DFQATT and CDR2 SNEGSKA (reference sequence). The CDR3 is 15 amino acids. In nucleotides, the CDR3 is TGCAGTGCCCCAATTCCTAGTGGTGGTCGAAACATTCAGTACTTC. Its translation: CSAPIPSGGRNIQYF.

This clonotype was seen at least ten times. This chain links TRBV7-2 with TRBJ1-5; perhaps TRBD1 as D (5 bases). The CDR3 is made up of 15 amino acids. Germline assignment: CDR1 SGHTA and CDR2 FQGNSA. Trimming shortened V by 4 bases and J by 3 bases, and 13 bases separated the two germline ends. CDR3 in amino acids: CASSSSGVNNQPQHF. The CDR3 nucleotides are TGTGCCAGCAGCTCGTCGGGGGTTAACAATCAGCCCCAGCATTTT.

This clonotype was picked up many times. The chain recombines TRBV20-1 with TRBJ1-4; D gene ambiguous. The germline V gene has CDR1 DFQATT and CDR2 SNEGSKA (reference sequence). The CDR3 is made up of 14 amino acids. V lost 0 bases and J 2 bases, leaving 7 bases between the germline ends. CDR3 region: CSARDVQTNEKLFF. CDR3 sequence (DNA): TGCAGTGCTAGAGATGTACAGACTAATGAAAAACTGTTTTTT.

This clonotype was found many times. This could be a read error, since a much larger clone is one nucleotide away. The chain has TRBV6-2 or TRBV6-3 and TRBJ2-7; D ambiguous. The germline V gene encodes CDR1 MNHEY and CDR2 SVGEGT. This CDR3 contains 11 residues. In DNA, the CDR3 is TGTGCCAGCAGTTACTCCCACGAGCAGTACTTC. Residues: CASSYSHEQYF.

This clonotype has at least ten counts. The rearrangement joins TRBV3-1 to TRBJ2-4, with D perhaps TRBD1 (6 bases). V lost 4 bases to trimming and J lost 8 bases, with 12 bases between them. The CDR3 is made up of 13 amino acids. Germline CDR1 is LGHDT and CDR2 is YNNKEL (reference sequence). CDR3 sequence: CASSPEQGDIQYF. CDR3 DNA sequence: TGTGCCAGCAGCCCTGAACAGGGAGACATTCAGTACTTC.

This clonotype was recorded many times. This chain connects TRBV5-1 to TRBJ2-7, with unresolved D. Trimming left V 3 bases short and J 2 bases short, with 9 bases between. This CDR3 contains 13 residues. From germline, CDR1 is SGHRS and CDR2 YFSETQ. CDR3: CASSSGETYEQYF. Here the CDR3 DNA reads TGCGCCAGCAGCTCGGGTGAGACCTACGAGCAGTACTTC. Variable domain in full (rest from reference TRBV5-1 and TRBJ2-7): KAGVTQTPRYLIKTRGQQVTLSCSPISGHRSVSWYQQTPGQGLQFLFEYFSETQRNKGNFPGRFSGRQFSNSRSEMNVSTLELGDSALYLCASSSGETYEQYFGPGTRLTVT.

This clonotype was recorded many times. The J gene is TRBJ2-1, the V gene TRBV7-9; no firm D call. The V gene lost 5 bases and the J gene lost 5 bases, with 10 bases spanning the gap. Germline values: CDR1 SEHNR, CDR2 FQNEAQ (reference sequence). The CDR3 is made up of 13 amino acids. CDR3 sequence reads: CASSLNEDNEQFF. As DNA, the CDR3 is TGTGCCAGCAGCCTCAACGAGGACAATGAGCAGTTCTTC.

The CDR3, as DNA: TGCGCCAGCAGCTTGGCGACAGGGAAGCATGAGCAGTTCTTC. This translates into CASSLATGKHEQFF. The chain carries TRBV5-1 and TRBJ2-1; TRBD1 matches at 7 bases. Germline V gene data show CDR1 as SGHRS and CDR2 as YFSETQ. J was trimmed by 8 bases and V by 0 bases; bases with no gene match: 5. CDR3 size: 14 residues.

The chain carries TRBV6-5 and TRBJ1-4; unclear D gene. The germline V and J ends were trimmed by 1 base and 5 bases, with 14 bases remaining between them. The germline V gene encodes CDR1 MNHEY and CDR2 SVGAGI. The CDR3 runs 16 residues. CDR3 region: CASSYYSTVGNEKLFF. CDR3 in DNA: TGTGCCAGCAGTTACTACAGCACCGTGGGGAATGAAAAACTGTTTTTT.

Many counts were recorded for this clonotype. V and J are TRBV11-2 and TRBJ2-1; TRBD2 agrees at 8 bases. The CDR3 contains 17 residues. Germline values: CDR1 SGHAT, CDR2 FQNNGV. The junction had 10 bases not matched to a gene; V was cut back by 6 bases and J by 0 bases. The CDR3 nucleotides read TGTGCCAGCAGTTTCGGCGGGAGGATTAGCTCCTACAATGAGCAGTTCTTC. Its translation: CASSFGGRISSYNEQFF. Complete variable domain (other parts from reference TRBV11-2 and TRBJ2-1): EAGVAQSPRYKIIEKRQSVAFWCNPISGHATLYWYQQILGQGPKLLIQFQNNGVVDDSQLPKDRFSAERLKGVDSTLKIQPAKLEDSAVYLCASSFGGRISSYNEQFFGPGTRLTVL.

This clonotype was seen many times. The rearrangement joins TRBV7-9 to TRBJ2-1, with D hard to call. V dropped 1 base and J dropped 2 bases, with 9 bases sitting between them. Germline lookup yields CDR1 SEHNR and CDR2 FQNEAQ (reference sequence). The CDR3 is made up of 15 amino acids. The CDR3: CASSLDRSTYNEQFF. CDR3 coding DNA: TGTGCCAGCAGCTTAGACCGTAGCACCTACAATGAGCAGTTCTTC.

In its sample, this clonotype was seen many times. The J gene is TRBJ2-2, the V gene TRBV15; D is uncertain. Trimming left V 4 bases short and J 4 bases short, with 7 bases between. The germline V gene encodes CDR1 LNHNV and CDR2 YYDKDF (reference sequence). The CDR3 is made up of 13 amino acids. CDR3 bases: TGTGCCACCAGCAACAGCTTCACCGGGGAGCTGTTTTTT. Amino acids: CATSNSFTGELFF.

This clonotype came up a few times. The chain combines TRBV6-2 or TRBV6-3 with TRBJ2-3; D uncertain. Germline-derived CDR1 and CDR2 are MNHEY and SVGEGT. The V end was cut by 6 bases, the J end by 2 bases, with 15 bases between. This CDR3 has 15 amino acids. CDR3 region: CASSLSSEHTDTQYF. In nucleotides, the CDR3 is TGTGCCAGCAGCCTATCCTCCGAACACACAGATACGCAGTATTTT.

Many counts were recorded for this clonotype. CDR3 sequence reads: CASSLWLSTDTQYF. The CDR3 DNA sequence: TGTGCCAGCAGCTTATGGCTATCCACAGATACGCAGTATTTT. The rearrangement links TRBV7-9 to TRBJ2-3, with no clear D. The CDR3 is 14 residues long. With 2 bases removed from V and 2 bases from J, the gap between germline ends came to 8 bases. Germline lookup yields CDR1 SEHNR and CDR2 FQNEAQ (reference sequence).

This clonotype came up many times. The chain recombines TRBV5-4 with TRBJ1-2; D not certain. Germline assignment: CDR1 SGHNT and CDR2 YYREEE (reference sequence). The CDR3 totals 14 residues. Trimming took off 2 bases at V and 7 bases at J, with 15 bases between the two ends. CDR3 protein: CASSFAGGNPGYTF. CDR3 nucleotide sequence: TGTGCCAGCAGCTTCGCTGGAGGTAACCCTGGCTACACCTTC.

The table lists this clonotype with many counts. The CDR3 coding sequence is TGTGCCAGCAGCCCTGCAGGGGGCTTTGATCGAAACTATGGCTACACCTTC. Translation: CASSPAGGFDRNYGYTF. The V gene is TRBV4-2, the J gene TRBJ1-2; 8 bases fit TRBD1. V was pared by 4 bases and J by 2 bases, with 12 bases of the junction left unmatched. This CDR3 has 17 amino acids. CDR1 is LGHNA and CDR2 is YNFKEQ in the germline V gene.

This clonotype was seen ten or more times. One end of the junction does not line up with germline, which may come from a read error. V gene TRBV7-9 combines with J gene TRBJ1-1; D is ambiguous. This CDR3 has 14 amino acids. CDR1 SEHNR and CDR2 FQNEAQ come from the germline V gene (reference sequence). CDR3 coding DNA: TGCGCCAGCAGCTTGGCGGGGTCGAACACTGAAGCTTTCTTT. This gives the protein CASSLAGSNTEAFF.

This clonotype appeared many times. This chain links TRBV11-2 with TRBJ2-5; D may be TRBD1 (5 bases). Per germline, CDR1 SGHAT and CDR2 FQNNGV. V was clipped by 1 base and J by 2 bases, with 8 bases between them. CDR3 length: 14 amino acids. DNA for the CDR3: TGTGCCAGCAGCTTAGCGACAGTTCAAGAGACCCAGTACTTC. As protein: CASSLATVQETQYF.

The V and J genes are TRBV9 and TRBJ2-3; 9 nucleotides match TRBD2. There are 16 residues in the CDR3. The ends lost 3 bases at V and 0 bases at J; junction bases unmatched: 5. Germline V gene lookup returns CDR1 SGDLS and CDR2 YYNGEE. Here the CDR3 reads CASSAWTSASTDTQYF. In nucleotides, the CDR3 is TGTGCCAGCAGCGCCTGGACTAGCGCAAGCACAGATACGCAGTATTTT.

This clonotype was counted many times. DNA of the CDR3: TGCAGCAGTAGGGGGTCCACTGAAGCTTTCTTT. Its protein is CSSRGSTEAFF. The chain couples TRBV29-1 to TRBJ1-1, with a possible D match to TRBD1 (6 bases). V was clipped by 8 bases and J by 4 bases, with 11 bases between them. Germline CDR1 SQVTM, CDR2 ANQGSEA. This CDR3 is built from 11 residues.

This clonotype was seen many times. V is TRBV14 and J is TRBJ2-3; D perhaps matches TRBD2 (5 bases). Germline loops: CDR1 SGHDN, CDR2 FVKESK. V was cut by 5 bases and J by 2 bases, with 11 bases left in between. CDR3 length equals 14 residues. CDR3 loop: CASSEYGITDTQYF. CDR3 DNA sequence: TGTGCCAGCAGCGAATACGGGATCACAGATACGCAGTATTTT.

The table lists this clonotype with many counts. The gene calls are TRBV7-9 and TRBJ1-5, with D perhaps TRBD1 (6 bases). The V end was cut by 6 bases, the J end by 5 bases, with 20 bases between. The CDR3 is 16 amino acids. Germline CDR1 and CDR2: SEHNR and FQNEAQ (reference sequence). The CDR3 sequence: CASSRAGAGRHQPQHF. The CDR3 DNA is TGTGCCAGCAGTCGCGCGGGGGCAGGGCGGCATCAGCCCCAGCATTTT. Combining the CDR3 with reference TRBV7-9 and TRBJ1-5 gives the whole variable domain DTGVSQNPRHKITKRGQNVTFRCDPISEHNRLYWYRQTLGQGPEFLTYFQNEAQLEKSRLLSDRFSAERPKGSFSTLEIQRTEQGDSAMYLCASSRAGAGRHQPQHFGDGTRLSIL.

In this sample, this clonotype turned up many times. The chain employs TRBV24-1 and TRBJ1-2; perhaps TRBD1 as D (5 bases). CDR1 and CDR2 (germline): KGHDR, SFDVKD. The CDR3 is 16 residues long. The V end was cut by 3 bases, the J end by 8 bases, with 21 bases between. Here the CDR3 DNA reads TGTGCCACCAGTGATCCCCAGACTGGGGGGGTGAGCGGCTACACCTTC. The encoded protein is CATSDPQTGGVSGYTF.